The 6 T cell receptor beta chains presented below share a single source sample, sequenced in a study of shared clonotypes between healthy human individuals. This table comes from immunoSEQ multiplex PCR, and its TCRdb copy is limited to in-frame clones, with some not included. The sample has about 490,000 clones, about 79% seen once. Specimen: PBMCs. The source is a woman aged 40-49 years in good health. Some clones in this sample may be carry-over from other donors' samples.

Here the CDR3 reads CASSSEGPGTYEQYF. In DNA, the CDR3 is TGTGCCAGCAGTTCCGAGGGGCCGGGTACCTACGAGCAGTACTTC. This chain links TRBV28 with TRBJ2-7; possibly TRBD1 or TRBD2 for D (5 bases each). The CDR3 contains 15 residues. V was clipped by 4 bases and J by 2 bases, with 15 bases between them. CDR1 is MDHEN and CDR2 is SYDVKM in the germline V gene.

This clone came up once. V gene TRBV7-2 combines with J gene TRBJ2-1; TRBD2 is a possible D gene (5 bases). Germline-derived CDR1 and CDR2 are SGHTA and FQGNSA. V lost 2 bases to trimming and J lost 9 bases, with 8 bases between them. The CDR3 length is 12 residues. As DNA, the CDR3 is TGTGCCAGCAGCTTAATACGGGGTGAGCAGTTCTTC. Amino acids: CASSLIRGEQFF.

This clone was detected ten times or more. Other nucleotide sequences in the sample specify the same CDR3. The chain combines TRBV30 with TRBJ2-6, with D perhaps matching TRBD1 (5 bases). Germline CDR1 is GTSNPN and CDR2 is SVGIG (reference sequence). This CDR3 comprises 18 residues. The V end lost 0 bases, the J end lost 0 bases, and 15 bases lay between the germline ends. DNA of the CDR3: TGTGCCTGGAGTGTAGACCAGGGTTCATACTCTGGGGCCAACGTCCTGACTTTC. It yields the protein CAWSVDQGSYSGANVLTF.

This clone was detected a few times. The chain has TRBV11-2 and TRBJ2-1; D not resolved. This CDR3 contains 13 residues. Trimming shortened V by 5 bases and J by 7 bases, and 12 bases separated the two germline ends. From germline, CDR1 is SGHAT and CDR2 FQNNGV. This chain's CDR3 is CASSPDPRNEQFF. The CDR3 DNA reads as TGTGCCAGCAGCCCGGACCCCCGTAATGAGCAGTTCTTC.

In DNA form, the CDR3 reads TGTGCCAGCAGTAGCGCCTCTGGAAACACCATATATTTT. Translating it yields CASSSASGNTIYF. This chain links TRBV27 with TRBJ1-3; D gene ambiguous. V lost 5 bases, J lost 0 bases, and 5 bases lay in between. Germline V lookup: CDR1 MNHEY, CDR2 SMNVEV (reference sequence). There are 13 residues in the CDR3.

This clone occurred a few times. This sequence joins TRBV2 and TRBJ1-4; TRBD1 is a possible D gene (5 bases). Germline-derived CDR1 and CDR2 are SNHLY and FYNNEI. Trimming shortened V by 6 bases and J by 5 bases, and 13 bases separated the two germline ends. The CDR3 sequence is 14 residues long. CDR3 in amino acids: CASRLAGVNEKLFF. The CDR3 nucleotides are TGTGCCAGCAGACTGGCGGGGGTCAATGAAAAACTGTTTTTT.